These 25 T cell receptor beta chains originate from one sample sequenced in a study of PD-1 blockade in classical Hodgkin lymphoma (dated by TCRdb to 2020 to 2022). Libraries were prepared through the immunoSEQ multiplex PCR assay. The table was pulled from immuneACCESS by TCRdb, which kept in-frame rearrangements only. Such tables lose some clones; where checked, under half of the loss comes from unresolved V genes, and the rest has no known cause. The sample table lists 40,000 or so clones, about 79% of them with a count of one. The ten largest clonotypes hold 10% to 11% of the sample. The meaning of the sample's time point label: cycle 1 day 1 (C1D1), immediately before nivolumab initiation. All trial patients had relapsed after autologous stem cell transplantation, with cohorts A, B and C differing in prior brentuximab vedotin exposure. The starting material was peripheral blood mononuclear cells (PBMCs), obtained at baseline. The receptors originated from a human donor with classical Hodgkin lymphoma.

J is TRBJ2-7 and V is TRBV19; no firm D call. Trimming took off 0 bases at V and 3 bases at J, with 12 bases between the two ends. Germline CDR1 reads LNHDA; CDR2 reads SQIVND (reference sequence). This CDR3 comprises 15 residues. CDR3 nucleotides: TGTGCCAGTAGTATAGATAGAGGAGTCGGCTACGAGCAGTACTTC. Amino acid sequence: CASSIDRGVGYEQYF.

The table lists this clone with a count of one. This chain uses TRBV6-6 with TRBJ1-5; the D gene is possibly TRBD1 (5 bases). V lost 4 bases to trimming and J lost 1 base, with 8 bases between them. The CDR3 has 14 amino acids. Looked up from germline, CDR1 is MNHNY and CDR2 is SVGAGI (reference sequence). The CDR3: CASSSKGSNQPQHF. CDR3 coding DNA: TGTGCCAGCAGTTCTAAGGGGAGCAATCAGCCCCAGCATTTT.

The gene calls are TRBV28 and TRBJ1-5; D remains unclear. CDR3 length equals 15 residues. Germline assignment: CDR1 MDHEN and CDR2 SYDVKM. V lost 6 bases to trimming and J lost 3 bases, with 15 bases between them. For the CDR3, the DNA is TGTGCCAGCAGCGGGCGGGGAAACTTCAATCAGCCCCAGCATTTT. This gives the protein CASSGRGNFNQPQHF.

The chain uses TRBV18 and TRBJ2-7; weak D call: TRBD1 (6 bases). The CDR3 is 14 residues long. Per germline, CDR1 KGHSH and CDR2 LQKENI. The V end lost 0 bases, the J end lost 2 bases, and 8 bases lay between the germline ends. CDR3 in amino acids: CASSPPGHTYEQYF. The CDR3 nucleotides read TGTGCCAGCTCACCACCGGGACATACCTACGAGCAGTACTTC.

V and J are TRBV6-5 and TRBJ2-7; tentatively, D is TRBD2 (5 bases). CDR3 size: 14 residues. Germline CDR1 is MNHEY and CDR2 is SVGAGI. Trimming removed 2 bases at V and 6 bases at J, with 14 bases between. DNA of the CDR3: TGTGCCAGCAGTTACGGTGGAGTAGAGGGCGAGCAGTACTTC. This codes for CASSYGGVEGEQYF.

The table lists this clone with a count of one. This chain joins TRBV7-2 and TRBJ1-2; a weak D match, TRBD1 (6 bases). The CDR3 spans 14 residues. V was shortened by 2 bases and J by 8 bases, with 15 bases between the two germline ends. Germline V gene lookup returns CDR1 SGHTA and CDR2 FQGNSA. In DNA, the CDR3 is TGTGCCAGCAGCTTAAGGGGGGCAGGGAAGGGCTACACCTTC. This codes for CASSLRGAGKGYTF.

The chain employs TRBV6-5 and TRBJ2-7; D unclear. Trimming stripped 5 bases from V and 12 bases from J, with 17 bases between. CDR1 MNHEY and CDR2 SVGAGI come from the germline V gene. The CDR3 is made up of 12 amino acids. CDR3 sequence: CASSEEKSDPYF. DNA for the CDR3: TGTGCCAGCAGTGAAGAGAAATCGGACCCGTACTTC.

Turning to this clone: An end of the junction differs from the germline gene, which may be a read error. CDR3 bases: TGTGCCAGCAGTTCATCCGAGACACCACTTAGGTCCGGATTC. This sequence encodes CASSSSETPLRSGF. The chain links TRBV28 to TRBJ2-7; D uncertain. CDR3 size: 14 residues. Germline loops: CDR1 MDHEN, CDR2 SYDVKM.

This sequence joins TRBV5-4 and TRBJ1-2, with 9 bases fitting TRBD1. V shed 1 base and J 8 bases; nucleotides not matched to a gene: 6. There are 14 residues in the CDR3. Germline V gene lookup returns CDR1 SGHNT and CDR2 YYREEE (reference sequence). The CDR3 loop is CASSLNRGRWGYTF. In DNA, the CDR3 is TGTGCCAGCAGCTTGAACAGGGGGCGTTGGGGCTACACCTTC.

The CDR3 loop is CASSEGWNQPQHF. CDR3 DNA sequence: TGTGCCAGCAGTGAGGGTTGGAATCAGCCCCAGCATTTT. The chain is built from TRBV2 and TRBJ1-5; D ambiguous. Trimming cost V 3 bases and J 4 bases, with 7 bases left between them. The CDR3 runs 13 residues. The germline V gene encodes CDR1 SNHLY and CDR2 FYNNEI.

This chain's CDR3 is CASSFNAYNQPQHF. The CDR3 bases are TGTGCCAGCAGCTTTAACGCATACAATCAGCCCCAGCATTTT. The V gene is TRBV11-2, the J gene TRBJ1-5; D remains unclear. This CDR3 has 14 residues. Germline V gene data show CDR1 as SGHAT and CDR2 as FQNNGV. Trimming removed 3 bases at V and 3 bases at J, with 9 bases between. Based on the CDR3 plus reference TRBV11-2 and TRBJ1-5, the full variable domain is EAGVAQSPRYKIIEKRQSVAFWCNPISGHATLYWYQQILGQGPKLLIQFQNNGVVDDSQLPKDRFSAERLKGVDSTLKIQPAKLEDSAVYLCASSFNAYNQPQHFGDGTRLSIL.

The genes are TRBV6-9 and TRBJ1-2; 7 bases agree with TRBD1. This CDR3 is 15 amino acids long. The V gene end was trimmed by 3 bases and the J gene end by 6 bases; junction bases not matched to a gene: 10. Germline V gene data show CDR1 as MNHGY and CDR2 as SVAAGI. CDR3 in amino acids: CASSYSGGSINGYTF. CDR3 DNA sequence: TGTGCCAGCAGTTACTCAGGGGGAAGTATTAATGGCTACACCTTC.

The gene calls are TRBV29-1 and TRBJ2-1, with 11 bases fitting TRBD2. The germline V gene encodes CDR1 SQVTM and CDR2 ANQGSEA. The CDR3 is 13 amino acids. With V trimmed by 4 bases and J by 5 bases, 1 base remained unmatched. The CDR3 DNA sequence: TGCAGCGTTGTACTAGCGGGAGACAATGAGCAGTTCTTC. Amino acids: CSVVLAGDNEQFF.

The chain links TRBV6-1 to TRBJ2-5; D unresolved. The CDR3 length is 15 residues. From germline, CDR1 is MNHNS and CDR2 SASEGT. V was pared by 0 bases and J by 5 bases, with 13 bases between. The DNA of the CDR3 is TGTGCCAGCAGTGAAGCCGGCAACGTCGTCGAGACCCAGTACTTC. This translates into CASSEAGNVVETQYF.

The V call is TRBV27, the J call TRBJ1-5, with 8 bases aligning to TRBD1. Germline CDR1 MNHEY, CDR2 SMNVEV (reference sequence). V lost 6 bases and J lost 5; bases outside the gene matches: 3. The CDR3 runs to 13 residues. CDR3 bases: TGTGCCAGCAGCCAGGGGGCCTATCAGCCCCAGCATTTT. Translating gives CASSQGAYQPQHF.

This clone was detected only once. The V gene is TRBV7-9, the J gene TRBJ1-1, with D unresolved. Trimming removed 5 bases at V and 0 bases at J, with 13 bases between. Germline V gene lookup returns CDR1 SEHNR and CDR2 FQNEAQ (reference sequence). The CDR3 runs 15 residues. The CDR3 DNA reads TGTGCCAGCAGCCCCCGTATAGTCTTGAACACTGAAGCTTTCTTT. Residues: CASSPRIVLNTEAFF.

This chain links TRBV2 with TRBJ2-3, with D uncertain. Trimming shortened V by 4 bases and J by 5 bases, and 10 bases separated the two germline ends. CDR3 size: 13 residues. The germline CDR1 and CDR2 sequences are SNHLY and FYNNEI. CDR3 nucleotides: TGTGCCAGCAGTGTCGAGTGGGGAGATACGCAGTATTTT. It specifies CASSVEWGDTQYF.

The V and J genes are TRBV5-1 and TRBJ2-7, with 12 bases identical to TRBD2. This CDR3 is built from 18 residues. The ends lost 2 bases at V and 7 bases at J; junction bases unmatched: 16. Germline CDR1 is SGHRS and CDR2 is YFSETQ. CDR3 coding DNA: TGCGCCAGCAGCTTCTACCCGGGACTAGCGGGCAACCCCCGGGAGCAGTACTTC. Amino acid sequence: CASSFYPGLAGNPREQYF.

This clone is judged hyperexpanded. The rearrangement links TRBV7-9 to TRBJ1-5; D not resolved. CDR3 size: 15 residues. Between the trimmed V and J ends, which lost 5 bases and 2 bases, there was a span of 13 bases. Germline V gives CDR1 SEHNR, CDR2 FQNEAQ (reference sequence). This CDR3 is CASSRTLAGNQPQHF. CDR3 in DNA: TGTGCCAGCAGCCGGACTCTGGCGGGCAATCAGCCCCAGCATTTT.

The rearrangement uses TRBV7-9 and TRBJ2-1; D is uncertain. The CDR3 consists of 12 residues. V was cut by 3 bases and J by 4 bases, with 4 bases left in between. The germline V gene encodes CDR1 SEHNR and CDR2 FQNEAQ (reference sequence). The CDR3, as DNA: TGTGCCAGCAGCTTCGAATACAATGAGCAGTTCTTC. Translated: CASSFEYNEQFF.

The chain carries TRBV29-1 and TRBJ2-7; 9 bases are shared with TRBD1. Germline CDR1 SQVTM, CDR2 ANQGSEA. The J segment lost 3 bases and the V segment lost 1 base, leaving 4 bases of the junction unmatched. This CDR3 spans 14 amino acids. CDR3: CSVEGGQGLYEQYF. The CDR3 DNA is TGCAGCGTTGAAGGGGGACAGGGCCTCTACGAGCAGTACTTC.

The gene calls are TRBV6-5 and TRBJ2-1, with unresolved D. Germline-derived CDR1 and CDR2 are MNHEY and SVGAGI. V shed 4 bases and J shed 3 bases, with 13 bases lying between them. The CDR3 runs to 15 residues. The CDR3, as DNA: TGTGCCAGCAGTTTCCGGGCAACGGGCTACAATGAGCAGTTCTTC. Amino acid sequence: CASSFRATGYNEQFF.

Ten or more counts support this clone. The chain employs TRBV5-1 and TRBJ1-3; perhaps TRBD1 as D (5 bases). V gave up 2 bases and J gave up 2 bases, with 14 bases separating them. This CDR3 has 16 amino acids. Germline CDR1 and CDR2: SGHRS and YFSETQ. In DNA form, the CDR3 reads TGCGCCAGCAGCTTTGGGCTTGCGGGGGCTGGAAACACCATATATTTT. Residues: CASSFGLAGAGNTIYF.

This clone was seen only once. CDR3 nucleotides: TGTGCCAGCAGCTTAGGGGGGAGGGATGGGAACACTGAAGCTTTCTTT. Amino acids: CASSLGGRDGNTEAFF. The V gene is TRBV7-8, the J gene TRBJ1-1; maybe TRBD1 (5 bases). This CDR3 contains 16 residues. CDR1 and CDR2 (germline): SGHVS, FQNEAQ. Trimming took off 1 base at V and 1 base at J, with 13 bases between the two ends. The full variable domain, completed using reference TRBV7-8 and TRBJ1-1, is GAGVSQSPRYKVAKRGQDVALRCDPISGHVSLFWYQQALGQGPEFLTYFQNEAQLDKSGLPSDRFFAERPEGSVSTLKIQRTQQEDSAVYLCASSLGGRDGNTEAFFGQGTRLTVV.

V usage is TRBV5-4 and J usage is TRBJ2-7, with D maybe TRBD1 (5 bases). This CDR3 is 13 amino acids long. V gave up 4 bases and J gave up 3 bases, with 11 bases separating them. Germline V gene lookup returns CDR1 SGHNT and CDR2 YYREEE (reference sequence). This CDR3 is CASSAPRDYEQYF. The CDR3 nucleotides are TGTGCCAGCAGCGCCCCCAGGGACTACGAGCAGTACTTC.